Described below is a single TCR beta chain sequence and its context. The data belong to a study of identical twins. TCRdb analysed the 5' RACE reads with MiXCR anew, one entry per CDR3 protein. The table shows about 530,000 distinct CDR3 sequences, with approximately 20% occurring only once. V was shortened by 5 bases and J by 2 bases, with 13 bases between the two germline ends. This CDR3 is built from 14 residues. Germline-derived CDR1 and CDR2 are SGHVS and FQNEAQ. In addition, the sample was reused for a study of yellow fever vaccine responses in identical twins.

This TCR came from a woman under 30 in good health. This sequence joins TRBV7-8 and TRBJ2-7; no firm D call. The sample consisted of CD4+ T cells sorted from blood. CDR3 sequence reads: CASSAGVPPYEQYF. CDR3 DNA: TGTGCCAGCAGCGCCGGTGTCCCCCCCTACGAGCAGTACTTC.